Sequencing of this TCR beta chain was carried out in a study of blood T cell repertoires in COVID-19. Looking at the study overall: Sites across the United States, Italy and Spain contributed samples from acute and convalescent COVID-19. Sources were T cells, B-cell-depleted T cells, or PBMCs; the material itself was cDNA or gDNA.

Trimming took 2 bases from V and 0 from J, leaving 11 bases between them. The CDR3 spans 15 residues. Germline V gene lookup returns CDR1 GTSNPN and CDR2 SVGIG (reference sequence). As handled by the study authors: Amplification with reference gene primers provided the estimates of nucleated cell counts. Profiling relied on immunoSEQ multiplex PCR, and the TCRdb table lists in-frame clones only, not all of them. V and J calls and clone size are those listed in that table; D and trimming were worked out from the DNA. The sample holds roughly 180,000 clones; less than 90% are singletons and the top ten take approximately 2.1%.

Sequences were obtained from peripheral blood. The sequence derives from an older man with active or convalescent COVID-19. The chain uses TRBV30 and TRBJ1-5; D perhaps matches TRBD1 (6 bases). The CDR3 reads CAWSLVGGSNQPQHF. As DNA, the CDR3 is TGTGCCTGGAGTCTTGTAGGGGGTAGCAATCAGCCCCAGCATTTT.